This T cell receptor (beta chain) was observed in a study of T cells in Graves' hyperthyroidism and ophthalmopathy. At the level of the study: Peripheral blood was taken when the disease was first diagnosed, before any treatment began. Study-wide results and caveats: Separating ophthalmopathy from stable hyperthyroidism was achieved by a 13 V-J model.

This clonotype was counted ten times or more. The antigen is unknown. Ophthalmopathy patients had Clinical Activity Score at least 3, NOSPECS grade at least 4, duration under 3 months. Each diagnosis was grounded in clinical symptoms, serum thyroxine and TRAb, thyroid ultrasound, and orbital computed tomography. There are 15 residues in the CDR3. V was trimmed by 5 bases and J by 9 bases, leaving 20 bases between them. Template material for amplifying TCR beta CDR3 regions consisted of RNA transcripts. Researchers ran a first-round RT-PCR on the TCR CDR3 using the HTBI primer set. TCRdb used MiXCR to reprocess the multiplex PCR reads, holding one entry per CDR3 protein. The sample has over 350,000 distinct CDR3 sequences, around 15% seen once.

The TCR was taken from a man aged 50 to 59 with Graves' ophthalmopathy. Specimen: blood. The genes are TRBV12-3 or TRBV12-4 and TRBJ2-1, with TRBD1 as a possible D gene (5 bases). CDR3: CASSPNQGTIGEQFF. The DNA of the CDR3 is TGTGCCAGCAGTCCCAACCAGGGTACGATCGGTGAGCAGTTCTTC.